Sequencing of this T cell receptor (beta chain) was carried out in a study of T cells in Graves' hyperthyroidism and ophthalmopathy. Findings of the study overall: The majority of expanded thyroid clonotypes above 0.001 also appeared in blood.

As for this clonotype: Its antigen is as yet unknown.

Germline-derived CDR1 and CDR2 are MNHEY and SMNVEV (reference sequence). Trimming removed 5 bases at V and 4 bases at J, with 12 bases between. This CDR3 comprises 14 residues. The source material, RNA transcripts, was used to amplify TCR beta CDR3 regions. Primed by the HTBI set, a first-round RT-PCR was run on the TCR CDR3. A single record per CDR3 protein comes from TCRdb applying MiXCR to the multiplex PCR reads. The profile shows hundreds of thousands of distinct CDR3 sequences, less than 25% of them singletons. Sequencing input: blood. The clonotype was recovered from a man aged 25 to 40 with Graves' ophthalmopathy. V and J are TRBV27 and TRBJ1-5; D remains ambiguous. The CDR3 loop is CASSKEASNQPQHF. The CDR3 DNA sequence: TGTGCCAGCAGTAAGGAGGCGTCGAATCAGCCCCAGCATTTT.